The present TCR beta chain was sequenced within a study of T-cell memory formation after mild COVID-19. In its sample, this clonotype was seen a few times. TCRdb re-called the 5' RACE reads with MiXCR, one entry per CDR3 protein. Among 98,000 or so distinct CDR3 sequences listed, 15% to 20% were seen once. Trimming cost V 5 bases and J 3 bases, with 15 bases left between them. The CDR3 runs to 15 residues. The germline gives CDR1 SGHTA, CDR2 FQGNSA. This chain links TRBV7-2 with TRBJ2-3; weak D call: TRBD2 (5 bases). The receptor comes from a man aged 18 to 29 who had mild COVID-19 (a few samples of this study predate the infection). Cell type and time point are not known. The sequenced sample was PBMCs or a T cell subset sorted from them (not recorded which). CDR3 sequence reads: CASSPAGPSTDTQYF. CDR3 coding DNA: TGTGCCAGCAGCCCCGCGGGCCCATCAACAGATACGCAGTATTTT.